The 9 T cell receptor beta chains in this list originate from one sample, sequenced in a study of blood T cell repertoires in COVID-19. Profiled with immunoSEQ multiplex PCR; TCRdb holds only in-frame clones, not every one. The sample consists of about 160,000 clones, approximately 86% of them appearing once. Sequenced: peripheral blood. The receptors were sampled from a man aged 70 or older with acute or convalescent COVID-19.

This sequence joins TRBV9 and TRBJ2-7, with 9 nucleotides matching TRBD1. CDR1 is SGDLS and CDR2 is YYNGEE in the germline V gene. J was trimmed by 6 bases and V by 3 bases; bases with no gene match: 7. CDR3 length equals 14 residues. CDR3 nucleotide sequence: TGTGCCAGCAGCGCCACCGGGACAGGGACCGAGCAGTACTTC. It specifies CASSATGTGTEQYF.

The gene calls are TRBV10-3 and TRBJ1-5; 8 nucleotides line up with TRBD1. Germline V gene sequence: CDR1 ENHRY, CDR2 SYGVKD. V shed 5 bases and J 3 bases; nucleotides not matched to a gene: 3. The CDR3 has 14 amino acids. DNA for the CDR3: TGTGCCATCAGTTCGGACAGGGACAATCAGCCCCAGCATTTT. This sequence encodes CAISSDRDNQPQHF.

J is TRBJ1-1 and V is TRBV9; no firm D call. The germline V and J ends were trimmed by 2 bases and 0 bases, with 11 bases remaining between them. This CDR3 comprises 15 residues. Looked up from germline, CDR1 is SGDLS and CDR2 is YYNGEE. CDR3 DNA: TGTGCCAGCAGCGTCTCGACGGAGATGAACACTGAAGCTTTCTTT. Protein product: CASSVSTEMNTEAFF. Using reference TRBV9 and TRBJ1-1 for the parts outside the CDR3, the full variable domain is DSGVTQTPKHLITATGQRVTLRCSPRSGDLSVYWYQQSLDQGLQFLIQYYNGEERAKGNILERFSAQQFPDLHSELNLSSLELGDSALYFCASSVSTEMNTEAFFGQGTRLTVV.

The V gene is TRBV11-2, the J gene TRBJ2-5, with D tentatively TRBD1 (6 bases). CDR3 length: 13 amino acids. CDR1 and CDR2 (germline): SGHAT, FQNNGV. With 5 bases removed from V and 7 bases from J, the gap between germline ends came to 14 bases. In nucleotides, the CDR3 is TGTGCCAGCAGCCCGAGGACAGCCGGGACCCAGTACTTC. This codes for CASSPRTAGTQYF.

The chain carries TRBV10-3 and TRBJ2-1; 11 bases align to TRBD2. Germline V lookup: CDR1 ENHRY, CDR2 SYGVKD. This CDR3 region has 18 residues. Losses at the gene ends were 6 bases for V and 0 bases for J; bases not matched to a gene: 10. The DNA of the CDR3 is TGTGCCATCAGCCCCGGGACTAGCGGTCCCCTCTCCTACAATGAGCAGTTCTTC. Translated: CAISPGTSGPLSYNEQFF.

J is TRBJ2-7 and V is TRBV20-1, with D possibly matching TRBD1 (5 bases). CDR3 length: 11 amino acids. Germline loops: CDR1 DFQATT, CDR2 SNEGSKA (reference sequence). V shed 6 bases and J shed 5 bases, with 11 bases lying between them. CDR3 residues: CSATDSHEQYF. The DNA of the CDR3 is TGCAGTGCAACTGACAGCCACGAGCAGTACTTC.

The genes are TRBV3-1 (or the pseudogene TRBV3-2) and TRBJ1-2; maybe TRBD1 (5 bases). The germline gives CDR1 LGHDT, CDR2 YNNKEL (reference sequence). Trimming pared 3 bases from V and 4 bases from J, leaving 15 bases between. The CDR3 is 15 amino acids. The CDR3 DNA reads TGTGCCAGCAGCCAGCTAGGGGTGGGGGGCTATGGCTACACCTTC. Translated: CASSQLGVGGYGYTF.

The chain couples TRBV30 to TRBJ1-2; weak D call: TRBD1 (5 bases). The CDR3 has 11 amino acids. Germline values: CDR1 GTSNPN, CDR2 SVGIG (reference sequence). V lost 3 bases, J lost 8 bases, and 10 bases lay in between. CDR3 bases: TGTGCCTGGAGAGGGGTGGAGGGCTACACCTTC. Its protein product is CAWRGVEGYTF.

The chain couples TRBV15 to TRBJ2-1, with D possibly TRBD2 on 5 matching bases. V lost 1 base and J 5 bases, leaving 9 bases between the germline ends. The CDR3 contains 14 residues. Germline-derived CDR1 and CDR2 are LNHNV and YYDKDF (reference sequence). CDR3 residues: CATSRGTGNNEQFF. In nucleotides, the CDR3 is TGTGCCACCAGCAGAGGGACTGGTAACAATGAGCAGTTCTTC.